Below, one T cell receptor beta chain is given with its context. A much larger clone lies a single base off, so this may be a read error. Bulk TCR library preparation followed previously described methods with listed TCR primers. In TCRdb, the PCR reads were re-called with MiXCR into one record per CDR3 protein. The sample lists more than 450,000 distinct CDR3 sequences, about 26% occurring once. This sample was taken from a study of molecular identifiers for immune sequencing clone quantification. Sorting selected naive CD8 T cells with a CD8+CD4-CCR7+CD45RA+ phenotype. The sequenced material came from naive CD8+ T cells from blood, with Jurkat cell RNA spiked in. As to subset: FACS-sorted CD8+CD4-CCR7+CD45RA+ naive T cells. The clonotype comes from a human donor in good health. Some libraries in this study had Jurkat cell RNA spiked in.

This CDR3 reads CASSSMGQTYEQYF. CDR3 nucleotides: TGTGCCAGCAGCTCCATGGGACAGACCTACGAGCAGTACTTC. This chain uses TRBV7-2 with TRBJ2-7; 7 bases map to TRBD1. Germline loops: CDR1 SGHTA, CDR2 FQGNSA. This CDR3 is 14 amino acids long. V was clipped by 4 bases and J by 2 bases; unmatched bases: 5.